The entry below gives a single T cell receptor beta chain sequence along with its context. This clone's antigen is unknown. Base quality data are lacking; no much larger clone is found one base away. TCRbeta CDR3 regions were amplified from genomic DNA by means of the immunoSEQ Assay, a bias-controlled multiplex PCR. The paper's data handling went like this. Within the assay, amplification of reference gene primers was used to estimate how many nucleated cells each sample contained. Sequence reads were collapsed and filtered to measure the absolute abundance of every unique TCRbeta CDR3 rearrangement. For each sample, productive Simpson clonality was calculated as the square root of Simpson's diversity index across productive rearrangements. TCRdb retrieved this table from immuneACCESS and kept in-frame rearrangements only. Not all clones are present; in checked studies, unresolved V genes account for under half, and no reason is known for the remainder. V, J and clone size reflect that table, while D and trimming were determined from the DNA. This sample holds under 300,000 clones; approximately 80% were observed only once. About 1.4% of the sample goes to the ten largest clones.

This sample was taken from a study of blood T cell repertoires in COVID-19 (dated by TCRdb to the early 2020s). With respect to the entire study: The collaborator samples originated in the United States, Italy and Spain and spanned the acute and convalescent phases of COVID-19. The prospective study material was composed of cDNA or gDNA derived from T cells, B-cell-depleted T cells, or PBMCs. Subjects who had been exposed to COVID-19, were actively infected with it, or had recovered from it provided the deeply sampled blood TCRbeta repertoires that made up the dataset. A freely available public database, intended as a resource for researchers studying the immune response to SARS-CoV-2, is where the repertoires were released. Samples came from the ongoing ImmuneRACE study (first 160 participants) plus 1,254 subjects from 6 global collaborators. A de-identified subject ID, COVID-19 status, age in years and sex were almost always included in the sample metadata. Where available, HLA class I and class II types were obtained from metadata supplied by the sample provider rather than from assay-based typing.

Broader findings and caveats from the paper: How much clinical and demographic metadata was included differed by source and by participant, and the metadata was provided uncurated.

Another Seattle source contributed samples from volunteer blood donors who had recovered from COVID-19. Each collaborating institution followed its own protocols to collect whole blood in K2EDTA tubes. For TCRbeta analysis, collaborator samples were shipped as frozen whole blood, as isolated PBMCs, or as DNA extracted from either sample type. The sequence came from a woman aged 40 to 55 who had recovered from COVID-19. The material sequenced was peripheral blood.

At the DNA level, the sequence is TGTGCCAGCAGCACCCGGACAGGGGAGGGCACTGAAGCTTTCTTT. Its protein product is CASSTRTGEGTEAFF. The sequence joins TRBV7-8 to TRBJ1-1, and 9 bases in between align with TRBD1. From the cysteine up to the phenylalanine, the CDR3 has a length of 15 residues. The only DNA kept is the CDR3, 45 bases in frame from the first base. For CDR1 and CDR2, the germline V gene lists SGHVS and FQNEAQ. Germline trimming amounts to 5 bases on V and 4 bases on J, with 8 as the count of junction bases outside the gene matches.